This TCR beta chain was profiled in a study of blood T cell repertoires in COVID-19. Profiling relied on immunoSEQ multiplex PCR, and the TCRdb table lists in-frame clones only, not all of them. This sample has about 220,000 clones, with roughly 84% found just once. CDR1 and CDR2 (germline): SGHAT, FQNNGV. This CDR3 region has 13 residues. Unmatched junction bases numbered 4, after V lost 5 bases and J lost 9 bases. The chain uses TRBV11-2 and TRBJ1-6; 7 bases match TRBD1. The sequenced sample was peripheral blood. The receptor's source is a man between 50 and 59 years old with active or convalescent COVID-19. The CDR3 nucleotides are TGTGCCAGCAGCGTATACAGGGGTTCACCCCTCCACTTT. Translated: CASSVYRGSPLHF.